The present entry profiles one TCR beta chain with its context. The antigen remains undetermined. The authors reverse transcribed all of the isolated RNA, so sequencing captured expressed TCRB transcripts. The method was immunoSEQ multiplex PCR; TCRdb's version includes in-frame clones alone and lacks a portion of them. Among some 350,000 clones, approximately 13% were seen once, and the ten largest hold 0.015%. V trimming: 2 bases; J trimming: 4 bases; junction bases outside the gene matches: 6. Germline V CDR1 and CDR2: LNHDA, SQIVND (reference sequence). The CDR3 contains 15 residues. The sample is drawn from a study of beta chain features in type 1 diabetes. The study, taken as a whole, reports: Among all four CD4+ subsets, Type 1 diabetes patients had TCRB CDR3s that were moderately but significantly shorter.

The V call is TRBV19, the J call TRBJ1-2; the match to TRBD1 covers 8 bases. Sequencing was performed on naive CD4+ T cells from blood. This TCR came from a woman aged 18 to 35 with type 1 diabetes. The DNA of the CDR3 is TGTGCCAGTAGTATACCCCACGGACAGGGCTATGGCTACACCTTC. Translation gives CASSIPHGQGYGYTF.